The 3 T cell receptor beta chains below were found in one sample sequenced in a study of shared clonotypes between healthy human individuals. Sequenced by immunoSEQ multiplex PCR; TCRdb stores in-frame clones only, minus some. The sample shows about 490,000 clones, 79% of them seen only once. Sequences were obtained from PBMCs. Receptors originate from a woman between 35 and 50 years old in good health. Some clones in this sample may be carry-over from other donors' samples.

The rearrangement links TRBV5-4 to TRBJ2-1, with 8 bases lining up with TRBD2. V lost 6 bases to trimming and J lost 4 bases; unmatched junction nucleotides: 12. From germline, CDR1 is SGHNT and CDR2 YYREEE (reference sequence). The CDR3 spans 16 residues. CDR3 protein: CASTRGTGLGYNEQFF. The DNA of the CDR3 is TGTGCCAGCACCCGAGGGACGGGACTAGGATACAATGAGCAGTTCTTC.

This rearrangement joins TRBV11-2 to TRBJ2-1, with D tentatively TRBD2 (6 bases). In germline, CDR1 is SGHAT, CDR2 FQNNGV. CDR3 length: 18 residues. V was pared by 6 bases and J by 3 bases, with 24 bases between. Here the CDR3 reads CASSSSNLGSIYYNEQFF. The CDR3 bases are TGTGCCAGCAGTTCTAGCAACCTCGGGAGTATCTACTACAATGAGCAGTTCTTC.

The V and J genes are TRBV5-1 and TRBJ2-7; 9 nucleotides align to TRBD1. This CDR3 spans 14 amino acids. CDR1 SGHRS and CDR2 YFSETQ come from the germline V gene. Trimming at V came to 5 bases and at J to 2 bases, leaving 5 bases not matched to a gene. The CDR3 loop is CASRHGTGTYEQYF. The DNA of the CDR3 is TGCGCCAGCAGACACGGGACAGGGACCTACGAGCAGTACTTC.